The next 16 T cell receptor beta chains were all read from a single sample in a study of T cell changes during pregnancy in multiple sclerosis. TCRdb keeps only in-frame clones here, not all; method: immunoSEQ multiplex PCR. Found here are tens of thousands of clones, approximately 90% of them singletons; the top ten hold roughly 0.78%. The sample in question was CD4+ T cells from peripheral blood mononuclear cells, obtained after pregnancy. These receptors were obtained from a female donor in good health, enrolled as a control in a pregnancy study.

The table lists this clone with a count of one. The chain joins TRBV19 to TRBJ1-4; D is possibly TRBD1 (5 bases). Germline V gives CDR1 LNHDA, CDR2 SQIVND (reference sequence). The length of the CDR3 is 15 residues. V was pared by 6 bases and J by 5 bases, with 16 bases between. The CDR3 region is CASSPLGAGNEKLFF. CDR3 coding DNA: TGTGCCAGTAGCCCCCTAGGTGCAGGGAATGAAAAACTGTTTTTT.

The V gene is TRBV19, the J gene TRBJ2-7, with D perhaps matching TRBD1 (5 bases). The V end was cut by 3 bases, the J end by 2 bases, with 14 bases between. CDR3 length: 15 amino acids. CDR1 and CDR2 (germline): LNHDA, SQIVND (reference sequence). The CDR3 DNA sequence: TGTGCCAGTAGTATTCAGTCCTTGGGGCCCTACGAGCAGTACTTC. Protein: CASSIQSLGPYEQYF.

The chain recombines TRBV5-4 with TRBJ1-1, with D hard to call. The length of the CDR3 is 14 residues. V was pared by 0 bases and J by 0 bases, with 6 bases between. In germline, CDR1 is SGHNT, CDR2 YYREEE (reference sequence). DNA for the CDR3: TGTGCCAGCAGCTTGGACAGTTTGAACACTGAAGCTTTCTTT. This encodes CASSLDSLNTEAFF.

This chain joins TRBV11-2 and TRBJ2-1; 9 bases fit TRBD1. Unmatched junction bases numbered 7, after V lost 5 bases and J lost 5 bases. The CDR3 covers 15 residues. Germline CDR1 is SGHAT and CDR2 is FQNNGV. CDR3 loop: CASSPSDRGDNEQFF. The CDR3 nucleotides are TGTGCCAGCAGCCCATCGGACAGGGGAGACAATGAGCAGTTCTTC. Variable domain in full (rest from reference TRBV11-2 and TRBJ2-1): EAGVAQSPRYKIIEKRQSVAFWCNPISGHATLYWYQQILGQGPKLLIQFQNNGVVDDSQLPKDRFSAERLKGVDSTLKIQPAKLEDSAVYLCASSPSDRGDNEQFFGPGTRLTVL.

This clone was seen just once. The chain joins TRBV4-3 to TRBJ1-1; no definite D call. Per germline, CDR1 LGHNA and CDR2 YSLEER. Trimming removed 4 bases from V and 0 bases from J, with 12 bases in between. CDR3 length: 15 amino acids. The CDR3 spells CASSPTQRMNTEAFF. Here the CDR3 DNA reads TGCGCCAGCAGCCCTACACAGAGAATGAACACTGAAGCTTTCTTT.

As DNA, the CDR3 is TGCGCCAGCAGCGGGCTTCAGGGGGATCGAGAGACCCAGTACTTC. It translates to CASSGLQGDRETQYF. The V call is TRBV5-1, the J call TRBJ2-5; TRBD1 matches 7 bases. CDR1 and CDR2 (germline): SGHRS, YFSETQ. This CDR3 has 15 amino acids. The V segment lost 4 bases and the J segment 4 bases; nucleotides outside the gene matches: 10.

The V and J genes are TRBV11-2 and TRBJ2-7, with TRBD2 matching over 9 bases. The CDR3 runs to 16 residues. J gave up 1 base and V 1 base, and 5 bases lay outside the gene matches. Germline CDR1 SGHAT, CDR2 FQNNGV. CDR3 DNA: TGTGCCAGCAGCTTAGGTGGTAGCGGGGGATCCTACGAGCAGTACTTC. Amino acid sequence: CASSLGGSGGSYEQYF.

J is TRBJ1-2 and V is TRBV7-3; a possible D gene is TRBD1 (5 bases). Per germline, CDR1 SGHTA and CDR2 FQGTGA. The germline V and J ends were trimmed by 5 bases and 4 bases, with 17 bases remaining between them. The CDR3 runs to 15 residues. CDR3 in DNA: TGTGCCAGCAGCCCGACAGCTCAGGGTGGCTATGGCTACACCTTC. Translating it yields CASSPTAQGGYGYTF.

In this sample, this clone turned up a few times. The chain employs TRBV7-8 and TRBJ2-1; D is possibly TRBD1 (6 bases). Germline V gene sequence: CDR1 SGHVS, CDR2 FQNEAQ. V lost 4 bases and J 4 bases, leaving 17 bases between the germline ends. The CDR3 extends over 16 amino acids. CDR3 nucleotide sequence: TGTGCCAGCAGCTCCTACAGGGCCGTTGGGTACAATGAGCAGTTCTTC. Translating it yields CASSSYRAVGYNEQFF.

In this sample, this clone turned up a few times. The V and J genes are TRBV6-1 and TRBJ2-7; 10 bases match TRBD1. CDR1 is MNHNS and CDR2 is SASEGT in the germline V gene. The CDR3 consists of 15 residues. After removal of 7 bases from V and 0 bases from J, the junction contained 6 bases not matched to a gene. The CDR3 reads CASTGQGGSSYEQYF. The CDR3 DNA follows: TGTGCCAGCACTGGACAGGGGGGTAGCTCCTACGAGCAGTACTTC.

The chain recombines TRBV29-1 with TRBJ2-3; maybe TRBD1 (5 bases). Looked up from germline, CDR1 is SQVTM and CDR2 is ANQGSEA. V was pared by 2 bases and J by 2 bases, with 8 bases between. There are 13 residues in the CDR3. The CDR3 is CSVESGLTDTQYF. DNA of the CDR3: TGCAGCGTTGAATCAGGGCTCACAGATACGCAGTATTTT.

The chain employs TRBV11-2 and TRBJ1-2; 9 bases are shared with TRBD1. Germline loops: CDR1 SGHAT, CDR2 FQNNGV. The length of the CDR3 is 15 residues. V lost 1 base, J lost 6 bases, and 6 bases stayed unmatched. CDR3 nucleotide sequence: TGTGCCAGCAGCTTAGTGGGGGACAGGGCAGATGGCTACACCTTC. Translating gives CASSLVGDRADGYTF.

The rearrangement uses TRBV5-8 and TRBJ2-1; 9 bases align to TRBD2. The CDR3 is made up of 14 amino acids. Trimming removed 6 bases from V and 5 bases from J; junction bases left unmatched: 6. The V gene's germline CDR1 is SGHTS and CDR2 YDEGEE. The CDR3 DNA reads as TGTGCCAGCATCCCGGGACTAGCTCACAATGAGCAGTTCTTC. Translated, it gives CASIPGLAHNEQFF.

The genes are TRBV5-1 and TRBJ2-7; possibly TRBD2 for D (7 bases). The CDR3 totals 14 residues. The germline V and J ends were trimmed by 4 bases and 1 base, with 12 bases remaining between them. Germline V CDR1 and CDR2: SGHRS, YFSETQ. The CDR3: CASSRGAESYEQYF. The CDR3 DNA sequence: TGCGCCAGCAGCCGGGGGGCGGAGTCCTACGAGCAGTACTTC.

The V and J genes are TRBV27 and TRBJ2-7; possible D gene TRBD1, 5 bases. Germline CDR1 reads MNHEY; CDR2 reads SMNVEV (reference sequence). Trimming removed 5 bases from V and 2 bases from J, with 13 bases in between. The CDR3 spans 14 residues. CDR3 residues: CASSKQVLAYEQYF. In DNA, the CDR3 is TGTGCCAGCAGTAAACAGGTTTTGGCCTACGAGCAGTACTTC.

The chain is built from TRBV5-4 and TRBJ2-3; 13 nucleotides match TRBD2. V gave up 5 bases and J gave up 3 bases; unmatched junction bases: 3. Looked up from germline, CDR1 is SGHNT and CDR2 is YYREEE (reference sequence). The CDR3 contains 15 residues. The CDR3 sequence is CASSTSGGATDTQYF. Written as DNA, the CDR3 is TGTGCCAGCAGTACTAGCGGGGGGGCGACAGATACGCAGTATTTT. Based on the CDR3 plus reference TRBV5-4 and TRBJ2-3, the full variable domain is ETGVTQSPTHLIKTRGQQVTLRCSSQSGHNTVSWYQQALGQGPQFIFQYYREEENGRGNFPPRFSGLQFPNYSSELNVNALELDDSALYLCASSTSGGATDTQYFGPGTRLTVL.